One sample yielded the 3 T cell receptor beta chains listed below, sequenced in a study of T cell responses to AZD1222 COVID-19 vaccine (dated by TCRdb to about 2021). The sample's time point label, decoded: about 28 days (+/-7) after the second vaccine dose. Library construction relied on the immunoSEQ multiplex PCR assay. Held by TCRdb, this immuneACCESS table contains in-frame sequences only and omits some clones. Under half of the omission traces to an unresolved V gene where checked; the cause of the rest is unknown. The sample profile shows around 99,000 clones; approximately 91% of them were found once. The ten largest account for 6.5% to 10% of the sample. The source material was peripheral blood, sampled 28 days after the second AZD1222 dose. The receptors shown here come from an adult who received the AZD1222 COVID-19 vaccine.

The CDR3 sequence: CASVTEGQGSRPQHF. In DNA, the CDR3 is TGTGCCAGCGTAACAGAGGGGCAGGGGAGTAGGCCCCAGCATTTT. The chain employs TRBV28 and TRBJ1-5, with D possibly matching TRBD1 (6 bases). Germline lookup yields CDR1 MDHEN and CDR2 SYDVKM. Between the trimmed V and J ends, which lost 8 bases and 9 bases, there was a span of 23 bases. This CDR3 contains 15 residues.

This clone has just a few counts. The chain's CDR3 is CASSLFLGNEQYF. CDR3 DNA sequence: TGTGCCAGCAGCCTCTTCCTAGGGAACGAGCAGTACTTC. The V call is TRBV11-3, the J call TRBJ2-7; D not resolved. This CDR3 has 13 amino acids. Per the germline V gene, CDR1 is SGHNT and CDR2 is YENEEA. Trimming stripped 5 bases from V and 5 bases from J, with 13 bases between.

The chain employs TRBV14 and TRBJ1-4; D not resolved. CDR3 size: 15 residues. The germline V and J ends were trimmed by 2 bases and 4 bases, with 11 bases remaining between them. Germline CDR1 reads SGHDN; CDR2 reads FVKESK. DNA for the CDR3: TGTGCCAGCAGCCAATGGGGAGGACTTAATGAAAAACTGTTTTTT. Encoded protein: CASSQWGGLNEKLFF. The full variable domain, completed using reference TRBV14 and TRBJ1-4, is EAGVTQFPSHSVIEKGQTVTLRCDPISGHDNLYWYRRVMGKEIKFLLHFVKESKQDESGMPNNRFLAERTGGTYSTLKVQPAELEDSGVYFCASSQWGGLNEKLFFGSGTQLSVL.